These T cell receptor beta chains were read from a single sample in a study of cytomegalovirus exposure and HLA in healthy donors. Libraries were prepared by immunoSEQ multiplex PCR; TCRdb keeps only in-frame clonotypes and omits some of them. The sample contains approximately 130,000 clones, about 80% of which appear only once. Sequencing input: PBMCs. All receptors derive from a man aged 30 to 39 in good health and CMV-seronegative. Both conserved end residues are trimmed from each CDR3.

TRBV28	TRBJ1-2	ASSSTGAGYYT
TRBV10-2	TRBJ2-1	ASSLSGSEQF
TRBV4-3	TRBJ1-1	ASGQDDRSPEAF
TRBV5-4	TRBJ1-2	ASSFGQGDGYT
TRBV30	TRBJ1-5	AWSVAGGAEPQH
TRBV5-4	TRBJ1-2	ASSSATGWGNYGYT
TRBV7-2	TRBJ2-3	ASSSLASDTQY
TRBV7-9	TRBJ1-1	ASNPGQNLNTEAF
TRBV11-2	TRBJ2-5	ASSKGLAVEQY
TRBV4-3	TRBJ2-2	ASSQDRGITGELF
TRBV5-6	TRBJ1-1	ASSARTSWENTEAF
TRBV29-1	TRBJ1-1	SVPGRRNTEAF
TRBV18	TRBJ2-7	ASSPLSEGARYEQY
TRBV28	TRBJ2-3	ASSLLAGIGDTQY
TRBV4-1	TRBJ2-5	ASSPGEGGNGETQY
TRBV5-1	TRBJ1-1	ASSIIGQGGTGTEAF
TRBV29-1	TRBJ2-3	SVEGGTGADTQY